A selection of T cell receptor beta chains follows, all from one sample in a study of blood T cell repertoires in COVID-19. The protocol was immunoSEQ multiplex PCR, while the TCRdb copy is restricted to in-frame clones and leaves out a portion. The table includes about 270,000 clones, less than 90% detected once. The sequenced sample was PBMCs or T cells enriched from blood (not recorded which). The receptors here all came from a woman between 50 and 59 years old who had recovered from COVID-19. The conserved cysteine and the conserved F or W are not part of the CDR3 here. A D gene is named only where the DNA matches it firmly.

V gene: TRBV7-2; D gene: NA; CDR3 protein: ASSLQGRYGYT
V gene: TRBV4-3; D gene: TRBD1; CDR3 protein: ASSQDPGQGPSGYT
V gene: TRBV6-5; D gene: TRBD2; CDR3 protein: ASSYYGLAGVEQY
V gene: TRBV5-1; D gene: NA; CDR3 protein: ASSQDWNTQY
V gene: TRBV2; D gene: NA; CDR3 protein: ASIGSRTGNQPQH
V gene: TRBV6-1; D gene: NA; CDR3 protein: ASSDIASSYNSPLH
V gene: TRBV6-5; D gene: NA; CDR3 protein: ASSYSIVAHSYEQY
V gene: TRBV12-3/TRBV12-4; D gene: NA; CDR3 protein: ASSLLGDGYT
V gene: TRBV9; D gene: NA; CDR3 protein: ASSVGGRVGTDTQY
V gene: TRBV7-3; D gene: TRBD2; CDR3 protein: ASSGPLAGDKNTQY
V gene: TRBV7-9; D gene: NA; CDR3 protein: ASSPGSTLGEQF
V gene: TRBV3-1/TRBV3-2; D gene: TRBD2; CDR3 protein: ASSKRTSGSVDEQF
V gene: TRBV5-6; D gene: TRBD1; CDR3 protein: ASSWALTGIFTEAF
V gene: TRBV5-4; D gene: NA; CDR3 protein: ASSSSRARTGELF
V gene: TRBV19; D gene: NA; CDR3 protein: ASSIDRATYEQY
V gene: TRBV7-3; D gene: NA; CDR3 protein: ASSLLGSNTEAF
V gene: TRBV28; D gene: NA; CDR3 protein: ASSSRVSGNTIY
V gene: TRBV30; D gene: NA; CDR3 protein: AWSGAEKVNEQF
V gene: TRBV4-2; D gene: NA; CDR3 protein: ASSQEGHYNTEAF
V gene: TRBV9; D gene: TRBD2; CDR3 protein: ASSPLAGLNTGELF
V gene: TRBV28; D gene: TRBD1; CDR3 protein: ASSFRDSTNTGELF
V gene: TRBV6-5; D gene: NA; CDR3 protein: ASSSTVNNRNSEAF
V gene: TRBV23-1; D gene: NA; CDR3 protein: ASSHGQGTEAF
V gene: TRBV5-1; D gene: NA; CDR3 protein: ASSFPGLRNTEAF
V gene: TRBV5-1; D gene: TRBD1; CDR3 protein: ASSPDRAGNTIY
V gene: TRBV15; D gene: NA; CDR3 protein: ATSRVAVNTEAF
V gene: TRBV18; D gene: NA; CDR3 protein: ASSFNKNQPQH
V gene: TRBV4-2; D gene: NA; CDR3 protein: ASSPQGMNTEAF
V gene: TRBV28; D gene: NA; CDR3 protein: ASSAPVTESEKLF
V gene: TRBV28; D gene: TRBD2; CDR3 protein: ASSSFGTSGRSSYEQY
V gene: TRBV5-4; D gene: TRBD2; CDR3 protein: ASSPGGAPRHNEQF
V gene: TRBV27; D gene: NA; CDR3 protein: ASSFFRASEAF
V gene: TRBV5-1; D gene: TRBD2; CDR3 protein: ASSFLAGGDTGELF
V gene: TRBV11-1; D gene: TRBD2; CDR3 protein: ASSLGLAGKTQY
V gene: TRBV28; D gene: NA; CDR3 protein: ASSFQGSSNQPQH
V gene: TRBV7-8; D gene: NA; CDR3 protein: ASSLKPGLSNTGELF
V gene: TRBV6-1; D gene: NA; CDR3 protein: ASGRVSGNQPQH
V gene: TRBV12-3/TRBV12-4; D gene: NA; CDR3 protein: VCGSMNTEAF
V gene: TRBV19; D gene: NA; CDR3 protein: ASSIPAGASSGNTIY
V gene: TRBV28; D gene: NA; CDR3 protein: ASSPRGTGNTIY